This T cell receptor beta chain was retrieved from a study of regulatory T cells in long-lasting Graves disease. Study overall: Persistent Graves' disease meant over 5 years of antithyroid drugs with positive TSH receptor antibodies.

CDR3 length: 15 residues. The germline CDR1 and CDR2 sequences are SGHTA and FQGTGA. Concerning this clonotype itself: Its target is not known. At one of its ends the junction is not consistent with the germline gene, which may arise from a read error.

Investigators prepared the TCR beta libraries by applying iRepertoire HTBI primers and Arm-PCR of CDR3 regions. TCRdb ran MiXCR on the multiplex PCR reads and lists one entry per CDR3 protein. The data contain some 330,000 distinct CDR3 sequences, approximately 25% of them singletons. Time point specified: persistent/refractory GD, antithyroid drugs over 5 years with positive TRAb. Scientists built the TCR library using RNA that was extracted from PBMCs. American Thyroid Association guidelines served as the basis for diagnosing Graves' disease. Points from the study as a whole: Public clonotype sharing was higher in persistent than newly diagnosed patients. With a small sample size, accuracy may have been reduced.

This sample comprised peripheral blood mononuclear cells (PBMCs), obtained when the disease was refractory, from a patient treated with antithyroid drugs. The chain is built from TRBV7-3 and TRBJ1-1; maybe TRBD1 (6 bases). The receptor comes from a middle-aged woman with Graves disease. The CDR3 is CASSLMGQGSTKAFF. The CDR3 DNA reads TGTGCCAGCAGCTTAATGGGGCAGGGGTCCACTAAAGCTTTCTTT.